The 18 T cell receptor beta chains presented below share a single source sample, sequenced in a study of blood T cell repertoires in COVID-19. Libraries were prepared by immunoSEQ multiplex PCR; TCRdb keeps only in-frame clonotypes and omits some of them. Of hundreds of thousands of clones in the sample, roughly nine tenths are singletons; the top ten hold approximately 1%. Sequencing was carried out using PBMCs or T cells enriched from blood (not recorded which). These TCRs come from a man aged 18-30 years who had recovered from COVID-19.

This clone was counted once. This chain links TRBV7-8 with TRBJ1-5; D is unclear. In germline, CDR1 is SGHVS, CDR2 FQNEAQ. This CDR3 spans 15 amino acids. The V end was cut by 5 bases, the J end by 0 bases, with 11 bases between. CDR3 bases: TGTGCCAGCAGCCCCGGGTCCTATAGCAATCAGCCCCAGCATTTT. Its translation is CASSPGSYSNQPQHF. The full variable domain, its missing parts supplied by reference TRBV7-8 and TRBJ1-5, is GAGVSQSPRYKVAKRGQDVALRCDPISGHVSLFWYQQALGQGPEFLTYFQNEAQLDKSGLPSDRFFAERPEGSVSTLKIQRTQQEDSAVYLCASSPGSYSNQPQHFGDGTRLSIL.

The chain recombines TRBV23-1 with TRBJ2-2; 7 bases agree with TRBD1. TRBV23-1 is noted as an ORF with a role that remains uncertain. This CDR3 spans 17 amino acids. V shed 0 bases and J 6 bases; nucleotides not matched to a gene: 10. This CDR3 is CASSQSRQGVLAGELFF. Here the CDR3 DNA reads TGCGCCAGCAGTCAATCGCGGCAGGGGGTGTTGGCCGGGGAGCTGTTTTTT.

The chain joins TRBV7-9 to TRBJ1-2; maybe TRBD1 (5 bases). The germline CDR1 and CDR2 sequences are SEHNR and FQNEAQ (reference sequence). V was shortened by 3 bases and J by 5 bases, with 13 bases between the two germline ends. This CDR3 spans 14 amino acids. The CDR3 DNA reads TGTGCCAGCAGCTTTAGTCAGGGACTTTATGGCTACACCTTC. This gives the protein CASSFSQGLYGYTF.

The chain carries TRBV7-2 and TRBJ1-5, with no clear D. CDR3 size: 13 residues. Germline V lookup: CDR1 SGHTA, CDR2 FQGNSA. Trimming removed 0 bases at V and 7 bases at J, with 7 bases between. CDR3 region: CASSLAPRQPQHF. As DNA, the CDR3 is TGTGCCAGCAGCTTAGCACCCAGGCAGCCCCAGCATTTT.

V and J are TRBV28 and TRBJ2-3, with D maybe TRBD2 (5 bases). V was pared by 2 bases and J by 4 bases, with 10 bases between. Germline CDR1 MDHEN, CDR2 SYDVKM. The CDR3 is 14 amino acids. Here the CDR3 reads CASSLRGISDTQYF. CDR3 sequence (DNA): TGTGCCAGCAGTTTACGGGGTATCTCAGATACGCAGTATTTT.

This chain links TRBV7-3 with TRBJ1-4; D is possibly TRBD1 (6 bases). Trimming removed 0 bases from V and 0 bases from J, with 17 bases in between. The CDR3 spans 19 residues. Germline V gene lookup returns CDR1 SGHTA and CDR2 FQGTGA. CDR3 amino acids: CASSLTDRWSHATNEKLFF. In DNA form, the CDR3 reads TGTGCCAGCAGCTTAACCGACAGGTGGAGCCACGCAACTAATGAAAAACTGTTTTTT.

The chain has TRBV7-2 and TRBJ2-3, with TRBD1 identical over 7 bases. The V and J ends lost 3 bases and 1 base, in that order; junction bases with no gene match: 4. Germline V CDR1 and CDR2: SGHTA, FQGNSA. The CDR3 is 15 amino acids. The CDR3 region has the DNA TGTGCCAGCAGCTTCAGGGGGTACGGCACAGATACGCAGTATTTT. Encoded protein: CASSFRGYGTDTQYF.

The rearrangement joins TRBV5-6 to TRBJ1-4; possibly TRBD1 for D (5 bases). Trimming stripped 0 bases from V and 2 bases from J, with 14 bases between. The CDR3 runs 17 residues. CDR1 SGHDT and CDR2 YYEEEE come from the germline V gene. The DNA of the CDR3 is TGTGCCAGCAGCTTGGTGGGACTCTACACGACTAATGAAAAACTGTTTTTT. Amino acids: CASSLVGLYTTNEKLFF. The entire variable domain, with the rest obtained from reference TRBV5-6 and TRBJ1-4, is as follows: DAGVTQSPTHLIKTRGQQVTLRCSPKSGHDTVSWYQQALGQGPQFIFQYYEEEERQRGNFPDRFSGHQFPNYSSELNVNALLLGDSALYLCASSLVGLYTTNEKLFFGSGTQLSVL.

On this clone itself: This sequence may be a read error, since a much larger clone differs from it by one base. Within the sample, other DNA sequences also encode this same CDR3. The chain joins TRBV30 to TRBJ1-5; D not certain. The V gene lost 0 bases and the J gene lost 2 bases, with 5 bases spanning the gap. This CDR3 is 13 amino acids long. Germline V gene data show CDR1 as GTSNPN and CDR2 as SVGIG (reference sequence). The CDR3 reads CAWSVRGNQPQHF. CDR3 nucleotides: TGTGCCTGGAGTGTACGGGGCAATCAGCCCCAGCATTTT.

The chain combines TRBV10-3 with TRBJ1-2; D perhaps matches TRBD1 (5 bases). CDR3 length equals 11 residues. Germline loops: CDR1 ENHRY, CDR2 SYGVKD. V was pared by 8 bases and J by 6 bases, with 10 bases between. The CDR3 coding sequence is TGTGCCATCCAGGGAACCGATGGCTACACCTTC. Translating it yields CAIQGTDGYTF.

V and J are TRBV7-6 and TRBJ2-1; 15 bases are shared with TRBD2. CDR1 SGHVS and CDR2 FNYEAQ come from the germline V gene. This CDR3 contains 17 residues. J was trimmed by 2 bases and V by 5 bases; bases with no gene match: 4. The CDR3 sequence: CASSRGTSGGTYNEQFF. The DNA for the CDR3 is TGTGCCAGCAGCCGCGGGACTAGCGGGGGGACCTACAATGAGCAGTTCTTC.

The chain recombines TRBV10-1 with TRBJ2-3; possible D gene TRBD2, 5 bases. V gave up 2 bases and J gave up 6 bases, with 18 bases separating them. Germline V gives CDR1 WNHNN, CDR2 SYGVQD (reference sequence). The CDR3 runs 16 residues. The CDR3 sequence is CASSEQPGSSTDTQYF. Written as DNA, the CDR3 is TGCGCCAGCAGTGAGCAGCCGGGATCCTCAACCGATACGCAGTATTTT.

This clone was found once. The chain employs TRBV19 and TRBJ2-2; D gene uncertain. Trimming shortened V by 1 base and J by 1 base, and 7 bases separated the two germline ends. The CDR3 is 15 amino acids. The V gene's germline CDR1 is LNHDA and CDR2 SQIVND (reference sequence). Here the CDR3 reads CASSIVAGNTGELFF. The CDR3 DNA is TGTGCCAGTAGTATAGTTGCAGGGAACACCGGGGAGCTGTTTTTT. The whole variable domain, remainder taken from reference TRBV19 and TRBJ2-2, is DGGITQSPKYLFRKEGQNVTLSCEQNLNHDAMYWYRQDPGQGLRLIYYSQIVNDFQKGDIAEGYSVSREKKESFPLTVTSAQKNPTAFYLCASSIVAGNTGELFFGEGSRLTVL.

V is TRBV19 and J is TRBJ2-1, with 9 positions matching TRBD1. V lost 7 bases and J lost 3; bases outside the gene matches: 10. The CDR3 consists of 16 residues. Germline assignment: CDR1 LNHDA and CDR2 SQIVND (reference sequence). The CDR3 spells CASTLGTGTNYNEQFF. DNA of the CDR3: TGTGCCAGTACTCTAGGGACAGGGACGAACTACAATGAGCAGTTCTTC.

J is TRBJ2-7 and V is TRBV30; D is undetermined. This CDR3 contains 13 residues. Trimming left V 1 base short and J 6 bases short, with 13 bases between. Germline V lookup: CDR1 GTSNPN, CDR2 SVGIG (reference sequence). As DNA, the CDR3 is TGTGCCTGGAGTGGGCAGGTGTTTATCGAGCAGTACTTC. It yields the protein CAWSGQVFIEQYF.

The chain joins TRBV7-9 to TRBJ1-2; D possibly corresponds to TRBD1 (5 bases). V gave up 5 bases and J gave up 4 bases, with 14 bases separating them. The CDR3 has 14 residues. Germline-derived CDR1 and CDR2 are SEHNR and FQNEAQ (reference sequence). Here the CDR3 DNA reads TGTGCCAGCAGCACCCTGACAGATGCCTATGGCTACACCTTC. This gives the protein CASSTLTDAYGYTF. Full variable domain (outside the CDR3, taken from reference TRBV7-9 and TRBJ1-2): DTGVSQNPRHKITKRGQNVTFRCDPISEHNRLYWYRQTLGQGPEFLTYFQNEAQLEKSRLLSDRFSAERPKGSFSTLEIQRTEQGDSAMYLCASSTLTDAYGYTFGSGTRLTVV.

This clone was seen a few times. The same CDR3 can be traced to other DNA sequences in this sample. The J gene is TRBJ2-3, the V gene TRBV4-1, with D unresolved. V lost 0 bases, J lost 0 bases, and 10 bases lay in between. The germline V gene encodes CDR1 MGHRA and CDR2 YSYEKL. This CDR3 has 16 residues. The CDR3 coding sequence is TGCGCCAGCAGCCAAGAGCAAGCTCCCAGCACAGATACGCAGTATTTT. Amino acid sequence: CASSQEQAPSTDTQYF.

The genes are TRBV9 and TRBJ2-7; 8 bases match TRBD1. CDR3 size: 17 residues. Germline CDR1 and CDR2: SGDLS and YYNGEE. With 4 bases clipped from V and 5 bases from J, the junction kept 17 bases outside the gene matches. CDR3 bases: TGTGCCAGCAGCTCCCCCCAGGGGGCGCAAGGAAGAAACGAGCAGTACTTC. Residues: CASSSPQGAQGRNEQYF.